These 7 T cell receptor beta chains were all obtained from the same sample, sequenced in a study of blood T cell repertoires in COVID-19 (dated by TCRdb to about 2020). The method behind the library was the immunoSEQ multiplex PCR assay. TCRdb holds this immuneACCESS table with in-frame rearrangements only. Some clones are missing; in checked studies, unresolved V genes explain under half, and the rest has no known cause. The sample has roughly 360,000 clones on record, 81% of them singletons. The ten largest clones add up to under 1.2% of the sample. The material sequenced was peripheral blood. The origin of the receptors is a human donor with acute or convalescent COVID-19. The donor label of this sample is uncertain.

The CDR3 loop reads CASSASQGPSYEQYF. In DNA, the CDR3 is TGTGCCAGCAGCGCTTCACAGGGCCCCTCCTACGAGCAGTACTTC. The V call is TRBV7-2, the J call TRBJ2-7; D may be TRBD1 (6 bases). The CDR3 sequence is 15 residues long. V lost 5 bases to trimming and J lost 0 bases, with 14 bases between them. Per germline, CDR1 SGHTA and CDR2 FQGNSA. Based on the CDR3 plus reference TRBV7-2 and TRBJ2-7, the full variable domain is GAGVSQSPSNKVTEKGKDVELRCDPISGHTALYWYRQSLGQGLEFLIYFQGNSAPDKSGLPSDRFSAERTGGSVSTLTIQRTQQEDSAVYLCASSASQGPSYEQYFGPGTRLTVT.

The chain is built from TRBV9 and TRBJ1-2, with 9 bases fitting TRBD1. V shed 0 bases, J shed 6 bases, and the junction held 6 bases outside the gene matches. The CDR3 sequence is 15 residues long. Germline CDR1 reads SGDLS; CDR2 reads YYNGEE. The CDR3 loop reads CASSVDHRGRNGYTF. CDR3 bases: TGTGCCAGCAGCGTAGACCACAGGGGGCGGAATGGCTACACCTTC.

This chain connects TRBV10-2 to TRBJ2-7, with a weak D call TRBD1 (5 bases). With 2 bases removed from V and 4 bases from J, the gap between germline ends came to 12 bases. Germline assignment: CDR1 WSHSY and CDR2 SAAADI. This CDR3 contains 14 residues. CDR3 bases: TGCGCCAGCAGTGAGGGGGCCCCTGTATACGAGCAGTACTTC. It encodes CASSEGAPVYEQYF.

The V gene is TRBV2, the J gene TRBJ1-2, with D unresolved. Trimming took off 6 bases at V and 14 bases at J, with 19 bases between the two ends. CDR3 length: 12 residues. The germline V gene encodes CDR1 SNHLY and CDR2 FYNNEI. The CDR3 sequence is CASSGGRPLGTF. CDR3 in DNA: TGTGCCAGCAGCGGAGGGCGACCCCTGGGGACCTTC.

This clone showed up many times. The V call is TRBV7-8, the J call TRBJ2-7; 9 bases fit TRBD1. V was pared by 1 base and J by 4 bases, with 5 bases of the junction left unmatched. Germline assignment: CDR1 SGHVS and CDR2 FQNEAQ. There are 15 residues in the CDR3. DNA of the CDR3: TGTGCCAGCAGCTTAGGGTGGGACAGGGCGTACGAGCAGTACTTC. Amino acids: CASSLGWDRAYEQYF.

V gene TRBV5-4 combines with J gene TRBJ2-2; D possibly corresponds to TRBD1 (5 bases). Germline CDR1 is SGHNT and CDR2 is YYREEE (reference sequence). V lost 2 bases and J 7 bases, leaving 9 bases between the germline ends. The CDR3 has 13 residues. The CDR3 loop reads CASSFQGFGELFF. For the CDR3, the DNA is TGTGCCAGCAGCTTCCAGGGTTTCGGGGAGCTGTTTTTT.

The CDR3 DNA follows: TGTGCCAGCAGCTTAGACCCGACGGTAGCCGAGCAGTACTTC. Protein sequence: CASSLDPTVAEQYF. The V gene is TRBV7-6, the J gene TRBJ2-7; D is ambiguous. Germline values: CDR1 SGHVS, CDR2 FNYEAQ. The ends were cut back, 1 base at V and 6 bases at J, with 13 bases in the middle. The CDR3 runs 14 residues. The full variable domain, its missing parts supplied by reference TRBV7-6 and TRBJ2-7, is GAGVSQSPRYKVTKRGQDVALRCDPISGHVSLYWYRQALGQGPEFLTYFNYEAQQDKSGLPNDRFSAERPEGSISTLTIQRTEQRDSAMYRCASSLDPTVAEQYFGPGTRLTVT.